This TCR beta chain comes out of a study of blood T cell repertoires in COVID-19. At the level of the study: Researchers got acute and convalescent COVID-19 samples from the United States, Italy and Spain.

How the authors handled the data: How many nucleated cells were present was estimated from reference gene primer amplification. The protocol was immunoSEQ multiplex PCR, while the TCRdb copy is restricted to in-frame clones and leaves out a portion. From that table come the V and J calls and clone size; the DNA was used to work out D and trimming. The table shows 210,000 or so clones, with approximately 80% occurring only once. This CDR3 region has 14 residues. The germline CDR1 and CDR2 sequences are ENHRY and SYGVKD. Comments on this clone: At one end, the junction sequence differs from germline, possibly due to a read error.

The V call is TRBV10-3, the J call TRBJ2-1, with TRBD1 matching 11 bases. Sequences were obtained from PBMCs or T cells enriched from blood (not recorded which). The clonotype comes from a man aged 25-45 years with acute COVID-19. DNA for the CDR3: TGTGCCGTCAGGGGGACAGGGGGAGAAAATGAGCAGTTCTTC. Residues: CAVRGTGGENEQFF.